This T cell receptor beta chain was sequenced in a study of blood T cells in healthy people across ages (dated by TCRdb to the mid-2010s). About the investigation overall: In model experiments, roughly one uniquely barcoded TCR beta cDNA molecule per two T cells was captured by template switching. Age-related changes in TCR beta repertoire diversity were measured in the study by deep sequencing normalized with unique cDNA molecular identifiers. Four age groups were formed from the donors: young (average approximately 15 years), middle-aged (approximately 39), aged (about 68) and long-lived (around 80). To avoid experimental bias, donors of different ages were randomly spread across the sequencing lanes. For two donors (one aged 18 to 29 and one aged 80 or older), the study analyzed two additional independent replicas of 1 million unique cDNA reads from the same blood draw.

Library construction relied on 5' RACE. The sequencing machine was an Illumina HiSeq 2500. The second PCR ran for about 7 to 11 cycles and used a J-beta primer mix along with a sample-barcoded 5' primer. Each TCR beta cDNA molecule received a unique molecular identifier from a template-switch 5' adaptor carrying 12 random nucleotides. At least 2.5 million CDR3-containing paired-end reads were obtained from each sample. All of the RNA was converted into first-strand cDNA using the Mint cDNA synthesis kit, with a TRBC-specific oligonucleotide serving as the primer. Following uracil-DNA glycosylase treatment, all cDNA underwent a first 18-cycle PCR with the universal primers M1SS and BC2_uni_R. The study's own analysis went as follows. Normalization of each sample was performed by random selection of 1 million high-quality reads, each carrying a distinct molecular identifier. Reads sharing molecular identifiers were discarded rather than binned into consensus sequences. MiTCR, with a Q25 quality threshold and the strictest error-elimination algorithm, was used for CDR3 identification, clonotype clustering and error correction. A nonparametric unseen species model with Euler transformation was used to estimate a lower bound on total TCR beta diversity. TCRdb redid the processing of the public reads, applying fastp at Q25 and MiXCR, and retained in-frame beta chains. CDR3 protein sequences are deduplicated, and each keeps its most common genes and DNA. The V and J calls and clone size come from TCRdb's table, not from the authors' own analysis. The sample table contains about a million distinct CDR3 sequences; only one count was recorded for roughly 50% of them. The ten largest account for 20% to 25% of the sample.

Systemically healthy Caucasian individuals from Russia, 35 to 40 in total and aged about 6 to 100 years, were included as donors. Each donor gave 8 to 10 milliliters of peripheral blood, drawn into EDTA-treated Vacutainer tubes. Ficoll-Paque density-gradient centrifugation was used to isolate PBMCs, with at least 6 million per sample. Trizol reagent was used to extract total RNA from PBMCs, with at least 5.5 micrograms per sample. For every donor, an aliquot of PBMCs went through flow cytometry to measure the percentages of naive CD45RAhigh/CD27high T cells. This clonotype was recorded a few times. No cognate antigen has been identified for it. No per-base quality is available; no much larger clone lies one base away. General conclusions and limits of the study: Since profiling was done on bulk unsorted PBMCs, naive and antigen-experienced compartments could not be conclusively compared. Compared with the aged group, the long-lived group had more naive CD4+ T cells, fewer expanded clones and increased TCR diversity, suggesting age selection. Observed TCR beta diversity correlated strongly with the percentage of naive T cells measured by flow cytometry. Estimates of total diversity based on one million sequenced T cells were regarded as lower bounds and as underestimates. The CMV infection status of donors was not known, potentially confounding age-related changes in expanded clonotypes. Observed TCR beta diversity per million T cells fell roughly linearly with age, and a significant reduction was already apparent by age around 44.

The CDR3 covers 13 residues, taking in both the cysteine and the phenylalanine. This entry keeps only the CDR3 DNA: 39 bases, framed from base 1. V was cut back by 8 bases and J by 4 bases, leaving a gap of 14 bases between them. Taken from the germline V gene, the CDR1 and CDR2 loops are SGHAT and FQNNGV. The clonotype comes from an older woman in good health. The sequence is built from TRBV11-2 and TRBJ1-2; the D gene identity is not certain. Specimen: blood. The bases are TGTGCCAGCGGTCGCACAGCCACCTATGGCTACACCTTC. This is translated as CASGRTATYGYTF.